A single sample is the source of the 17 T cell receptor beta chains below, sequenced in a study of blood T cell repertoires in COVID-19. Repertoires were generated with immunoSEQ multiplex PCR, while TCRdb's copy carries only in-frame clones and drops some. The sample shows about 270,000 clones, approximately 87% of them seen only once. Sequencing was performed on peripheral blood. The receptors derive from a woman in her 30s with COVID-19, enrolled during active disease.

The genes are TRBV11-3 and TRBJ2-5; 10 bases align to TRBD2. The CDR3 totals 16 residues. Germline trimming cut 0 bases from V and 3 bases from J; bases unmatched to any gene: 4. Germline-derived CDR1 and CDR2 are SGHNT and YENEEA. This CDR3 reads CASSLDGTSVKETQYF. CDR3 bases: TGTGCCAGCAGCTTAGATGGGACTAGCGTTAAAGAGACCCAGTACTTC.

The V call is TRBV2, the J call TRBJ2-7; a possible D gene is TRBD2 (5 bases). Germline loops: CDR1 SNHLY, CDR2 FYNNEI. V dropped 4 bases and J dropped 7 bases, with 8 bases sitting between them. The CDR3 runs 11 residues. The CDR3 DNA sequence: TGTGCCAGCAGTGTAGCGCGGGAGCAGTACTTC. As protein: CASSVAREQYF. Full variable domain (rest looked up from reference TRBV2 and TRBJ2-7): EPEVTQTPSHQVTQMGQEVILRCVPISNHLYFYWYRQILGQKVEFLVSFYNNEISEKSEIFDDQFSVERPDGSNFTLKIRSTKLEDSAMYFCASSVAREQYFGPGTRLTVT.

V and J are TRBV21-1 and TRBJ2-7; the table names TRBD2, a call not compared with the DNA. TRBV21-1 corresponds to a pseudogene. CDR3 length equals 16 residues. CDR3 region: CASSKKRDFPSYEQYF. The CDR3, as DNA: TGTGCCAGCAGCAAAAAACGGGACTTCCCCTCCTACGAGCAGTACTTC.

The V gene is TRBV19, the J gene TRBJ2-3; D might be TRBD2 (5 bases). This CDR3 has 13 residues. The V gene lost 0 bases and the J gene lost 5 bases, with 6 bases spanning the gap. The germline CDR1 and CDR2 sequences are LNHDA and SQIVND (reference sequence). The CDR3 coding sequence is TGTGCCAGTAGTATAGATCGGGGAGATACGCAGTATTTT. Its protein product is CASSIDRGDTQYF.

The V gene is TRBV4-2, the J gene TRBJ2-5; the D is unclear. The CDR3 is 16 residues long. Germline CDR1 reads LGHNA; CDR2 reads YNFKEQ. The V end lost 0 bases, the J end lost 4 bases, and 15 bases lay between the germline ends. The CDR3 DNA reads TGTGCCAGCAGCCAAGATGTTCGGAGTGGCCCAGAGACCCAGTACTTC. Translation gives CASSQDVRSGPETQYF.

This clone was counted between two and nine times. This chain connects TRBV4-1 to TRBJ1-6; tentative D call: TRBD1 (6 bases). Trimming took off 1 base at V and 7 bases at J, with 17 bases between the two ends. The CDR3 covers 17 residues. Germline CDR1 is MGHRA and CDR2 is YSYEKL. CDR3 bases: TGCGCCAGCAGCCAAGCCCTTGCTGGACAGATCAATTCACCCCTCCACTTT. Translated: CASSQALAGQINSPLHF.

The CDR3 bases are TGTGCCAGCAGCGACCCCCAAGCAGGTCCGCGCGAGCAGTACTTC. Its translation is CASSDPQAGPREQYF. The V gene is TRBV2, the J gene TRBJ2-7, with no clear D. Trimming left V 6 bases short and J 6 bases short, with 21 bases between. This CDR3 region has 15 residues. The germline gives CDR1 SNHLY, CDR2 FYNNEI.

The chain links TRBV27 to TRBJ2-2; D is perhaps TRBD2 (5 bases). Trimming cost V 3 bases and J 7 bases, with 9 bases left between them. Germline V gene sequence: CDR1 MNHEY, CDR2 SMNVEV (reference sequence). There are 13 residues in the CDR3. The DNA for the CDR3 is TGTGCCAGCAGTTTTATAGGGAGCGGGGAGCTGTTTTTT. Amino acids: CASSFIGSGELFF.

The CDR3 sequence is CASSHMTGSYEQYF. DNA for the CDR3: TGCGCCAGCAGCCATATGACAGGGTCCTACGAGCAGTACTTC. The rearrangement links TRBV4-1 to TRBJ2-7, with 7 bases aligning to TRBD1. V lost 3 bases to trimming and J lost 1 base; unmatched junction nucleotides: 3. This CDR3 spans 14 amino acids. Germline V gene sequence: CDR1 MGHRA, CDR2 YSYEKL.

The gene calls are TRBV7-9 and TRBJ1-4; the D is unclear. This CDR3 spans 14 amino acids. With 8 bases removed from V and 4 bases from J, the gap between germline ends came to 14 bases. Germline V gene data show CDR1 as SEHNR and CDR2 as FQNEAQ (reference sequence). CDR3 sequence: CASPSDGNNEKLFF. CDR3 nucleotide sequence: TGTGCCAGCCCCAGCGACGGGAATAATGAAAAACTGTTTTTT.

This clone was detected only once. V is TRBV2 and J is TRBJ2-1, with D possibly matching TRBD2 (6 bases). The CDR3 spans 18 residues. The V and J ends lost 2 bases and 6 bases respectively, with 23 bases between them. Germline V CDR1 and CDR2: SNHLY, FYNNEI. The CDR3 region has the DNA TGTGCCAGCAGTGAATTGGGGGAGTGGGGGGAGGCAGGCAATGAGCAGTTCTTC. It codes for CASSELGEWGEAGNEQFF.

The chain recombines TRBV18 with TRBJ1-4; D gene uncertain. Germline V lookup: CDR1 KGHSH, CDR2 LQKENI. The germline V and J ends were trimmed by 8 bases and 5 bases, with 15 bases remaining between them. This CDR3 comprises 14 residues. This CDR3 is CASQTRRNNEKLFF. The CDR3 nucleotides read TGTGCCAGCCAAACTCGGAGAAACAATGAAAAACTGTTTTTT.

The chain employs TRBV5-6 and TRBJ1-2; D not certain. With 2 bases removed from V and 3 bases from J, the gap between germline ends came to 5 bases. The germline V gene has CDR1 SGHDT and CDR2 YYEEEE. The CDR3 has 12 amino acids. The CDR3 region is CASSFTHYGYTF. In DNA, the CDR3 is TGTGCCAGCAGCTTTACACACTATGGCTACACCTTC.

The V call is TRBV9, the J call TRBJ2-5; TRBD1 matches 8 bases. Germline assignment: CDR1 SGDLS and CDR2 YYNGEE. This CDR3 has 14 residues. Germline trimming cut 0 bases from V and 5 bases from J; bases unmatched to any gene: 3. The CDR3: CASSVETGAETQYF. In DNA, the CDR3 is TGTGCCAGCAGCGTAGAGACAGGGGCGGAGACCCAGTACTTC. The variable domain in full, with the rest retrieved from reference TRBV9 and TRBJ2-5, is DSGVTQTPKHLITATGQRVTLRCSPRSGDLSVYWYQQSLDQGLQFLIQYYNGEERAKGNILERFSAQQFPDLHSELNLSSLELGDSALYFCASSVETGAETQYFGPGTRLLVL.

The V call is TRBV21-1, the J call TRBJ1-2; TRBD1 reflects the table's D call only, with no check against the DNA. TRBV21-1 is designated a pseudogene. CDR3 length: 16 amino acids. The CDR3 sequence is CASSKANGSQAPGYTF. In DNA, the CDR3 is TGTGCCAGCAGCAAAGCGAATGGGTCACAGGCCCCCGGCTACACCTTC.

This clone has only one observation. Here the CDR3 DNA reads TGTGCCAGCAGCTTAGGGGAGGGGAGCTCCTACAATGAGCAGTTCTTC. Encoded protein: CASSLGEGSSYNEQFF. The V gene is TRBV11-2, the J gene TRBJ2-1, with TRBD2 identical over 7 bases. J lost 0 bases, V lost 1 base, and 3 bases had no gene match. The CDR3 extends over 16 amino acids. Germline V gene lookup returns CDR1 SGHAT and CDR2 FQNNGV.

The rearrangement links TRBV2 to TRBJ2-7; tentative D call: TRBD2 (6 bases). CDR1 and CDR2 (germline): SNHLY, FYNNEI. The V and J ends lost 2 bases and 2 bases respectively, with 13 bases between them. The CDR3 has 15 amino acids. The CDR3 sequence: CASSESRGLAYEQYF. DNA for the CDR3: TGTGCCAGCAGTGAAAGTAGGGGACTCGCCTACGAGCAGTACTTC.